This paragraph covers one TCR beta chain sequence. This CDR3 has 14 residues. Germline V CDR1 and CDR2: LGHNA, YSLEER. With 1 base removed from V and 2 bases from J, the gap between germline ends came to 8 bases. Bulk TCR library preparation followed previously described methods with listed TCR primers. TCRdb recomputed calls from the PCR reads with MiXCR, one row per CDR3 protein. The data contain approximately 590,000 distinct CDR3 sequences, about 25% of them singletons. The data were taken from a study of molecular identifiers for immune sequencing clone quantification. The rearrangement joins TRBV4-3 to TRBJ1-1; D is ambiguous. Sequenced: naive CD8+ T cells from blood, with Jurkat cell RNA spiked in. Subset defined: FACS-sorted CD8+CD4-CCR7+CD45RA+ naive T cells. This sequence originates from a human donor in good health. Some libraries in this study had Jurkat cell RNA spiked in. CDR3 residues: CASSQVAKNTEAFF. The CDR3 DNA is TGCGCCAGCAGCCAAGTGGCCAAAAACACTGAAGCTTTCTTT.